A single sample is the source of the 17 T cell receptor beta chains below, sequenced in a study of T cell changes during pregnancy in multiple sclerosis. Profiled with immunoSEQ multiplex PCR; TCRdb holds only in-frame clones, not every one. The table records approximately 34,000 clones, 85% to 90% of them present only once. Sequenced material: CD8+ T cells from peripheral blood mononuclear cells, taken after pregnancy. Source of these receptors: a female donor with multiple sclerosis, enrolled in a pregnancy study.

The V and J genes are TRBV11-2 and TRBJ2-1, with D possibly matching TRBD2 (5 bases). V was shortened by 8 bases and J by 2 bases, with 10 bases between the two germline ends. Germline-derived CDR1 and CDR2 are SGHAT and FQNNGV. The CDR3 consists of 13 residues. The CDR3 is CASGGLTYNEQFF. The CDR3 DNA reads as TGTGCCAGCGGAGGTTTAACCTACAATGAGCAGTTCTTC.

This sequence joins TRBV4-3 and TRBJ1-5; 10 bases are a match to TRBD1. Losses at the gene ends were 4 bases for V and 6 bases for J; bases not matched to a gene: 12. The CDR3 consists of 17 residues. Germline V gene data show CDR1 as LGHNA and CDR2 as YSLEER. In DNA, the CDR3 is TGCGCCAGCAGCCCCACGACCGGGACAGGGGATTTTCAGCCCCAGCATTTT. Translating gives CASSPTTGTGDFQPQHF.

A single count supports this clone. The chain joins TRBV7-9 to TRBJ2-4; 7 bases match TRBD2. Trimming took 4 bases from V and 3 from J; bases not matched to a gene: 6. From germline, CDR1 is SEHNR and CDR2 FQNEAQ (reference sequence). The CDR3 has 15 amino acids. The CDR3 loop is CASSSGGEVKNIQYF. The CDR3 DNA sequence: TGTGCCAGCAGCTCTGGGGGGGAGGTCAAAAACATTCAGTACTTC.

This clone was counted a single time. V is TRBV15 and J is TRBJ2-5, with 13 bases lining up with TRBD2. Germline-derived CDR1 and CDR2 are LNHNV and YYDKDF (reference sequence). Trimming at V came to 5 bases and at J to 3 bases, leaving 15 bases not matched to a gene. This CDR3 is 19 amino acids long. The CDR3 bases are TGTGCCACCAGCGTGCCGCGATCAGCACTAGCGGGGGGGGAAGAGACCCAGTACTTC. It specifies CATSVPRSALAGGEETQYF.

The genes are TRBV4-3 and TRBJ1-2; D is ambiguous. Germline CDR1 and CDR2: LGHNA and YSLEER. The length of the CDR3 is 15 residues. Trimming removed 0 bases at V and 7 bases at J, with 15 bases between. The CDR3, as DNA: TGCGCCAGCAGCCAAGAAGGTGGGCCGAGTGTTGGCTACACCTTC. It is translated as CASSQEGGPSVGYTF.

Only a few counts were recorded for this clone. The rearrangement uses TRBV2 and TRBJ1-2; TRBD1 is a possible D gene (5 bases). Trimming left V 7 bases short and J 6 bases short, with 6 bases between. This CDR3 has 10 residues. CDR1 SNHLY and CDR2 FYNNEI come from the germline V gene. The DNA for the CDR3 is TGTGCCAGCACAGGGAATGGCTACACCTTC. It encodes CASTGNGYTF.

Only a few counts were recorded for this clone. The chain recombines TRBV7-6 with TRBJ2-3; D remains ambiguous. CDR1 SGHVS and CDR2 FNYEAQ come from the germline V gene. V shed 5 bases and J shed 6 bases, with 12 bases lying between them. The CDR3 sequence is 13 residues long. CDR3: CASSRVYSDTQYF. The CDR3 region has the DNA TGTGCCAGCAGCAGAGTATATTCGGATACGCAGTATTTT.

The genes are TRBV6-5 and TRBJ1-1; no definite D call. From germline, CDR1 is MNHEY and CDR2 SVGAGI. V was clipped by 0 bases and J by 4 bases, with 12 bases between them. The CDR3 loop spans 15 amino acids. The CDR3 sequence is CASSYSAEGATEAFF. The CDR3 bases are TGTGCCAGCAGTTACTCGGCGGAGGGCGCCACTGAAGCTTTCTTT.

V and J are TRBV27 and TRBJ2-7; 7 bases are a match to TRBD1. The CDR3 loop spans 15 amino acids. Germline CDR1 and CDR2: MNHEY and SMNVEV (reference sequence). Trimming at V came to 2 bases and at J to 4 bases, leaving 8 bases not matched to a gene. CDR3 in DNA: TGTGCCAGCAGTTTAAGCACAGGGGTCCTTTACGAGCAGTACTTC. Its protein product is CASSLSTGVLYEQYF.

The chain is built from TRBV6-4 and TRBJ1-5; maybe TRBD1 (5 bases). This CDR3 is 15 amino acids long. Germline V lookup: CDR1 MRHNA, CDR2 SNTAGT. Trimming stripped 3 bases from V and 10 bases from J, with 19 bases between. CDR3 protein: CASSERDGSNFPQHF. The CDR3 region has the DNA TGTGCCAGCAGTGAGCGGGACGGCTCCAATTTCCCCCAGCATTTT.

The CDR3 spells CASSDTGHDGYTF. As DNA, the CDR3 is TGTGCCAGCAGTGACACGGGACATGACGGCTACACCTTC. The chain recombines TRBV6-6 with TRBJ1-2, with D perhaps TRBD1 (6 bases). CDR1 and CDR2 from the germline V gene are MNHNY and SVGAGI (reference sequence). Trimming stripped 5 bases from V and 8 bases from J, with 15 bases between. This CDR3 comprises 13 residues.

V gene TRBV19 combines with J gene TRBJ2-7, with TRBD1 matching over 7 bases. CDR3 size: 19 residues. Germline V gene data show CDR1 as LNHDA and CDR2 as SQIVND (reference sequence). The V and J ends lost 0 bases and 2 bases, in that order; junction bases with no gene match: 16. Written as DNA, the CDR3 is TGTGCCAGTAGTATAGAGGGGGACAGCTTCAAAGGGATAACCTACGAGCAGTACTTC. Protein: CASSIEGDSFKGITYEQYF.

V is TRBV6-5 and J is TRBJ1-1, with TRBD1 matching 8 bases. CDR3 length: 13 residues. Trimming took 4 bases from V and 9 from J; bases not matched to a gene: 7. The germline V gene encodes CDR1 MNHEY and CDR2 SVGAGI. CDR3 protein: CASSLGQGQKAFF. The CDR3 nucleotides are TGTGCCAGCAGTTTAGGACAGGGCCAAAAAGCTTTCTTT.

The DNA for the CDR3 is TGCGCCAGCAGCCAAGATGGGACAGGGCCTGACACTGAAGCTTTCTTT. Residues: CASSQDGTGPDTEAFF. The chain combines TRBV4-3 with TRBJ1-1, with 9 bases aligning to TRBD1. The CDR3 length is 16 residues. The V gene end was trimmed by 0 bases and the J gene end by 3 bases; junction bases not matched to a gene: 5. Germline lookup yields CDR1 LGHNA and CDR2 YSLEER.

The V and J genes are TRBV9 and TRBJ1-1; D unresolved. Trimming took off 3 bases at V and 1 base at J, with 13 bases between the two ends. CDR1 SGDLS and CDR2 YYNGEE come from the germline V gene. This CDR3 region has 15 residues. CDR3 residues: CASSDDREGNTEAFF. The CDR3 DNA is TGTGCCAGCAGCGACGATAGGGAGGGGAACACTGAAGCTTTCTTT.

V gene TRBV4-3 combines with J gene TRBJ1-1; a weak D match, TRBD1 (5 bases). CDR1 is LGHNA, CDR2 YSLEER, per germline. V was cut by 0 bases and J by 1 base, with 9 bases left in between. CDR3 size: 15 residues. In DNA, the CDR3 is TGCGCCAGCAGCCAAGATCGGGGGAGGAACACTGAAGCTTTCTTT. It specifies CASSQDRGRNTEAFF.

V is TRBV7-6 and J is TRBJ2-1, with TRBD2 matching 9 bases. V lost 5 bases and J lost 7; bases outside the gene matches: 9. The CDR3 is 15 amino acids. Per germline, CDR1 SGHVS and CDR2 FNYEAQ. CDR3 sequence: CASSPLAGVTNEQFF. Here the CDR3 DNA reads TGTGCCAGCAGCCCATTAGCGGGGGTGACGAATGAGCAGTTCTTC.